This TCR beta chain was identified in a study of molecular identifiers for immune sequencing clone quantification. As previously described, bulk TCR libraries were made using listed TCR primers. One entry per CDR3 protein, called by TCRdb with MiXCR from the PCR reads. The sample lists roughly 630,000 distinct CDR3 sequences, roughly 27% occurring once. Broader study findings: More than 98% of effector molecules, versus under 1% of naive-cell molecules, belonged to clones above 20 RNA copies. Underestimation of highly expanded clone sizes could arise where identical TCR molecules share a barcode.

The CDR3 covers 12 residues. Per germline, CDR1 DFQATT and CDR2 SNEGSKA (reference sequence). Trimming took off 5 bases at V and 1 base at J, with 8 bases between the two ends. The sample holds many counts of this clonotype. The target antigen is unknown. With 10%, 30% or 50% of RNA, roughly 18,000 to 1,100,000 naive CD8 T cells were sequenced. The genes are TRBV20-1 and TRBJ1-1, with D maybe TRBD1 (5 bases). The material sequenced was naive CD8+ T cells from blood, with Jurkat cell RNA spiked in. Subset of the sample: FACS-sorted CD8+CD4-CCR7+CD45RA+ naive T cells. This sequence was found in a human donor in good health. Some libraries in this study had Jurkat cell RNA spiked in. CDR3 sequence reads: CSARDRNTEAFF. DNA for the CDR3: TGCAGTGCTCGTGACAGGAACACTGAAGCTTTCTTT.